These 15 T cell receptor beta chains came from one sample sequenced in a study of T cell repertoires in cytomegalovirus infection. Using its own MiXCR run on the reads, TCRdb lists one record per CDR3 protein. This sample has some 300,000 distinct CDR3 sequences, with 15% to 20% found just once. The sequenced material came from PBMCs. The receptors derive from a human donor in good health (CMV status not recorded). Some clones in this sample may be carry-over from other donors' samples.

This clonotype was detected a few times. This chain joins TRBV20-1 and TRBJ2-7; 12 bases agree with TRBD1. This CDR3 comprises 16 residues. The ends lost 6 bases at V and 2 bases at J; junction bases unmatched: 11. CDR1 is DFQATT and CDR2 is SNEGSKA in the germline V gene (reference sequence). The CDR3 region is CSAAGDRGRIPYEQYF. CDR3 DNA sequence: TGCAGTGCAGCAGGGGACAGGGGGCGCATTCCCTACGAGCAGTACTTC.

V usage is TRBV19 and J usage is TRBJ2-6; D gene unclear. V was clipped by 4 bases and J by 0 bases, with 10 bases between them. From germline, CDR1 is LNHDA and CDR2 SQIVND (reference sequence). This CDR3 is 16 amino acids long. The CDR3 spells CASSNGLGSGANVLTF. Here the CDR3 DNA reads TGTGCCAGTAGTAACGGGTTGGGCTCTGGGGCCAACGTCCTGACTTTC. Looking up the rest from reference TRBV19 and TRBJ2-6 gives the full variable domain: DGGITQSPKYLFRKEGQNVTLSCEQNLNHDAMYWYRQDPGQGLRLIYYSQIVNDFQKGDIAEGYSVSREKKESFPLTVTSAQKNPTAFYLCASSNGLGSGANVLTFGAGSRLTVL.

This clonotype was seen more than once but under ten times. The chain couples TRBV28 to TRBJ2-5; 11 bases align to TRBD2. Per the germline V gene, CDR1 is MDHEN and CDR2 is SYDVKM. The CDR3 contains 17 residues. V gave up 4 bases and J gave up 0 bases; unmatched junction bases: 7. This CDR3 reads CASSYRLTSGDQETQYF. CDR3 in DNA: TGTGCCAGCAGTTACCGCCTGACTAGCGGGGACCAAGAGACCCAGTACTTC.

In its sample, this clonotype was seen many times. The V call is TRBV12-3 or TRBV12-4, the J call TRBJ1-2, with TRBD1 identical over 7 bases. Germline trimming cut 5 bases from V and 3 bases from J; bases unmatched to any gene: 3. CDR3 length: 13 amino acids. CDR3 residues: CASSTGEDYGYTF. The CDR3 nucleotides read TGTGCCAGCAGTACAGGGGAAGACTATGGCTACACCTTC.

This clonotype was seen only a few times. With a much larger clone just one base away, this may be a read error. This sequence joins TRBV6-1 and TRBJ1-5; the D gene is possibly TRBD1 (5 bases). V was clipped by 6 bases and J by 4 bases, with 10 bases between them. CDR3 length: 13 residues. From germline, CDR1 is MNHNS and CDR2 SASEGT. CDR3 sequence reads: CASSADRNQPQHF. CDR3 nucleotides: TGTGCCAGCAGCGCCGACAGAAATCAGCCCCAGCATTTT.

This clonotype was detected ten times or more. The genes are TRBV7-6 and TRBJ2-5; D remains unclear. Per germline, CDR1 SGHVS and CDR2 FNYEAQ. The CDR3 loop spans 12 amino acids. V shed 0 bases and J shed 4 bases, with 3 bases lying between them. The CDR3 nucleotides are TGTGCCAGCAGCTTAGCGCTAGAGACCCAGTACTTC. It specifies CASSLALETQYF.

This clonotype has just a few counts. CDR3 loop: CASHNSPLHF. The DNA for the CDR3 is TGTGCCAGCCATAATTCACCCCTCCACTTT. This chain links TRBV2 with TRBJ1-6; D is ambiguous. The germline gives CDR1 SNHLY, CDR2 FYNNEI. The CDR3 runs to 10 residues. V was pared by 8 bases and J by 5 bases, with 1 base between.

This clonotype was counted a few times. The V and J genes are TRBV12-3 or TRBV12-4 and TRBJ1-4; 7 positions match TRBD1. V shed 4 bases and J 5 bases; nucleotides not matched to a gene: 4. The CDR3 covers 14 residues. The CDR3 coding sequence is TGTGCCAGCAGTTCAGGACAGGTGAATGAAAAACTGTTTTTT. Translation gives CASSSGQVNEKLFF.

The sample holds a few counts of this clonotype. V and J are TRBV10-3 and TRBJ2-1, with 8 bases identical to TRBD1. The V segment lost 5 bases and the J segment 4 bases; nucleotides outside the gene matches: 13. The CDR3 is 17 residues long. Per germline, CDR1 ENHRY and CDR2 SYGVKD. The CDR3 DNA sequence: TGTGCCATCAGTACCTACGGACAGGGTGAGCGTTACAATGAGCAGTTCTTC. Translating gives CAISTYGQGERYNEQFF.

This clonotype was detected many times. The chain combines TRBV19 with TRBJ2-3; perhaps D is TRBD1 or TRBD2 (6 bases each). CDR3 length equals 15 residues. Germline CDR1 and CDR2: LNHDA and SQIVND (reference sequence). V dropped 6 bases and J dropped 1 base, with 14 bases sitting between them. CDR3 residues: CASSLGGTRTDTQYF. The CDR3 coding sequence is TGTGCCAGTAGCCTAGGGGGGACCCGCACAGATACGCAGTATTTT.

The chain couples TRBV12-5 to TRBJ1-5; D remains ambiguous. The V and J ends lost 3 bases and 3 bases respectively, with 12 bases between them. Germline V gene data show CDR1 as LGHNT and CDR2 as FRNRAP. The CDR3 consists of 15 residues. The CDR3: CASGFRATNNQPQHF. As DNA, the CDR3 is TGTGCTAGTGGTTTTAGGGCTACGAACAATCAGCCCCAGCATTTT.

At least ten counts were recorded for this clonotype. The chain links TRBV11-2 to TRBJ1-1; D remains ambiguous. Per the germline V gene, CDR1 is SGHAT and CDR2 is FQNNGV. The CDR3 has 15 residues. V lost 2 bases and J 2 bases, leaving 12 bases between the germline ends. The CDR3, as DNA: TGTGCCAGCAGCTTATCTGGGAACAGCAACACTGAAGCTTTCTTT. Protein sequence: CASSLSGNSNTEAFF.

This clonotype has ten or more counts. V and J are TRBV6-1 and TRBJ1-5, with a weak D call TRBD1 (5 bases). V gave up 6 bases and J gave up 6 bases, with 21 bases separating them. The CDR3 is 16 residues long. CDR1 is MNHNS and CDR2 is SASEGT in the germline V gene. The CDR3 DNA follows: TGTGCCAGCAGCCTCCAACATCAGGGACTACCTCAGCCCCAGCATTTT. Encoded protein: CASSLQHQGLPQPQHF.

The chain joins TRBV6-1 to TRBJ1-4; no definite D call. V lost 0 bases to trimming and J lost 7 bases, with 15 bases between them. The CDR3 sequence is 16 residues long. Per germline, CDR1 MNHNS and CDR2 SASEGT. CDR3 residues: CASSEASLGFGEKLFF. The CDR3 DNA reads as TGTGCCAGCAGTGAAGCGAGTCTGGGGTTCGGTGAAAAACTGTTTTTT.

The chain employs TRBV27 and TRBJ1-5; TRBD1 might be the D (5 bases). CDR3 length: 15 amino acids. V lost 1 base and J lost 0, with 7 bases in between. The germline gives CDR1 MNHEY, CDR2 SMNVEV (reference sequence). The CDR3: CASSLFGGSNQPQHF. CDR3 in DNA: TGTGCCAGCAGTTTATTTGGGGGTAGCAATCAGCCCCAGCATTTT.